This T cell receptor (beta chain) was recovered during a study of cytomegalovirus exposure and HLA in healthy donors. Among the approximately 110 subjects of the validation cohort, separate from the roughly 730-subject first cohort, were the donors. TCRdb's copy holds only in-frame clones and misses some; the assay was immunoSEQ multiplex PCR. The data hold about 240,000 clones, with approximately 83% observed a single time. The CDR3 has 14 amino acids. The ends lost 8 bases at V and 0 bases at J; junction bases unmatched: 4. Germline CDR1 is SNHLY and CDR2 is FYNNEI. A note on this clone: Its specificity is not known.

Study-wide results and limits: Rarity characterized most TCR sequences, yet some public TCRs appeared in many donors.

This receptor was identified in a young woman in good health and CMV-seropositive. Sequencing was done on a sample of PBMCs. The genes are TRBV2 and TRBJ2-3; 8 bases are a match to TRBD2. CDR3 nucleotides: TGTGCCAGCGGTCCTAGCGGGAGCACAGATACGCAGTATTTT. This translates into CASGPSGSTDTQYF.